The entry below describes one T cell receptor beta chain. Original data processing: Reference gene primers were amplified, and this amplification served to estimate nucleated cell counts. Assay used: immunoSEQ multiplex PCR; TCRdb lists only in-frame clones, some missing. V, J and clone size were drawn from that table, and D and trimming were deduced from the DNA. The sample includes under 150,000 clones, roughly 88% of them seen just once. The record originates from a study of blood T cell repertoires in COVID-19. Study as a whole: Samples representing acute and convalescent COVID-19 were sourced from the United States, Italy and Spain. T cells, B-cell-depleted T cells, or PBMCs provided the cDNA or gDNA that served as material.

The length of the CDR3 is 14 residues. Germline CDR1 reads KGHSH; CDR2 reads LQKENI. Trimming removed 3 bases from V and 0 bases from J, with 9 bases in between. The genes are TRBV18 and TRBJ2-7; D perhaps matches TRBD1 (5 bases). The specimen was peripheral blood. This receptor was identified in a human donor in a cohort sampled during active COVID-19. This chain's CDR3 is CASSPGRSSYEQYF. The DNA of the CDR3 is TGTGCCAGCTCACCGGGGCGATCCTCCTACGAGCAGTACTTC.